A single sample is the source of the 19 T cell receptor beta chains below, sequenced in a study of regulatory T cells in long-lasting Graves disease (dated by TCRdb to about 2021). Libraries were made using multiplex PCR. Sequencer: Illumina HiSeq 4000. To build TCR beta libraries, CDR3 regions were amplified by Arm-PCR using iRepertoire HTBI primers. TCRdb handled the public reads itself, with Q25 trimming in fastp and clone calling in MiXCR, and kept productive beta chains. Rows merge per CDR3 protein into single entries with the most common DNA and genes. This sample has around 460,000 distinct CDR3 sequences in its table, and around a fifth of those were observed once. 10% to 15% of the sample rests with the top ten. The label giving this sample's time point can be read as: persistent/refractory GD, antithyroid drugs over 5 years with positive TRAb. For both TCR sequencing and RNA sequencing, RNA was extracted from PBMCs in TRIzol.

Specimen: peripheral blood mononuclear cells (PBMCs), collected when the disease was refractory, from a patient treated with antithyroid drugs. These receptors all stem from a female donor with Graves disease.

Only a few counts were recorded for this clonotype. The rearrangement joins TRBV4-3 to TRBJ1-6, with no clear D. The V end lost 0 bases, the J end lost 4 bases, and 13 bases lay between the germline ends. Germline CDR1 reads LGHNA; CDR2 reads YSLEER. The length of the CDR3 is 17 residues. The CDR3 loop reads CASSQDSDGKYNSPLHF. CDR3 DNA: TGCGCCAGCAGCCAAGATTCGGACGGAAAGTATAATTCACCCCTCCACTTT.

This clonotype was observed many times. The CDR3 loop is CASSETAIAYEQYF. Here the CDR3 DNA reads TGCGCCAGCAGCGAAACAGCCATTGCCTACGAGCAGTACTTC. The chain joins TRBV5-1 to TRBJ2-7; the D is unclear. The V end lost 4 bases, the J end lost 2 bases, and 13 bases lay between the germline ends. The CDR3 has 14 residues. Germline CDR1 and CDR2: SGHRS and YFSETQ.

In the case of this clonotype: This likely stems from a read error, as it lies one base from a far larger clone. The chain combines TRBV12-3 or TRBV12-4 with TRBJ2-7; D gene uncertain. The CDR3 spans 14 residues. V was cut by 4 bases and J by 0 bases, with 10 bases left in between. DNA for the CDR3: TGTGCCAGCAGTTCCGGACGGAGCTCCTACGAGCAGTACTTC. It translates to CASSSGRSSYEQYF.

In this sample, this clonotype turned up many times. The CDR3 region has the DNA TGTGCCAGCAGACCCATAGCGGGACCAGAGTACAATGAGCAGTTCTTC. Residues: CASRPIAGPEYNEQFF. The rearrangement uses TRBV28 and TRBJ2-1, with 8 bases that match TRBD2. The CDR3 sequence is 16 residues long. The V gene's germline CDR1 is MDHEN and CDR2 SYDVKM. J gave up 4 bases and V 6 bases, and 11 bases lay outside the gene matches.

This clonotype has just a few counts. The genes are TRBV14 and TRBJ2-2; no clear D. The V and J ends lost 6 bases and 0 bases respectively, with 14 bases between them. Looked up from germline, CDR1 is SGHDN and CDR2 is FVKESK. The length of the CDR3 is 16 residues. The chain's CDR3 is CASSRQHLTNTGELFF. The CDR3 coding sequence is TGTGCCAGCAGTCGCCAACACCTAACGAACACCGGGGAGCTGTTTTTT.

The CDR3 DNA reads as TGTGCCAGCAGTTCCACCTCCCCCGACATAGCGAACACTGAAGCTTTCTTT. Translated: CASSSTSPDIANTEAFF. The rearrangement uses TRBV28 and TRBJ1-1; no clear D gene. The length of the CDR3 is 17 residues. Germline V gives CDR1 MDHEN, CDR2 SYDVKM. V gave up 4 bases and J gave up 1 base, with 19 bases separating them.

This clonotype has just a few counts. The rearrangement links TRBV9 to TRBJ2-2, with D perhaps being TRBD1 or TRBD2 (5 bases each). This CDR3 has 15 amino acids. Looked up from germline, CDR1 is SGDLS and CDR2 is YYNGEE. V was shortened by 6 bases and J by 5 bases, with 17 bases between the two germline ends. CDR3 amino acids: CASKALGEGTGELFF. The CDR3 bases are TGTGCCAGCAAAGCCTTGGGGGAAGGGACCGGGGAGCTGTTTTTT.

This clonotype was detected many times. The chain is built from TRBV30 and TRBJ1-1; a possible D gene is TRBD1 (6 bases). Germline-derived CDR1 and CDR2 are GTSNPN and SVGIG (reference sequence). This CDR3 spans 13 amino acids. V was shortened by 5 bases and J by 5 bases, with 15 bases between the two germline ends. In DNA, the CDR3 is TGTGCCTGGCTACAGGGATGGATGACTGAAGCTTTCTTT. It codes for CAWLQGWMTEAFF.

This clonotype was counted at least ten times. The CDR3 DNA reads as TGTGCCAGCAGCTTAGATCCGGCTAACTCCTACGAGCAGTACTTC. Its translation: CASSLDPANSYEQYF. The gene calls are TRBV11-2 and TRBJ2-7; D unresolved. Trimming took off 0 bases at V and 0 bases at J, with 9 bases between the two ends. This CDR3 region has 15 residues. CDR1 and CDR2 (germline): SGHAT, FQNNGV.

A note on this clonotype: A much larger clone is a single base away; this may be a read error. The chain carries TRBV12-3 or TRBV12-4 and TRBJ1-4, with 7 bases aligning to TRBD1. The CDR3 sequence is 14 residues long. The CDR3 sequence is CASSSPRGAERLFF. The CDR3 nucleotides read TGTGCCAGCAGTAGCCCCAGGGGGGCTGAAAGACTGTTTTTT.

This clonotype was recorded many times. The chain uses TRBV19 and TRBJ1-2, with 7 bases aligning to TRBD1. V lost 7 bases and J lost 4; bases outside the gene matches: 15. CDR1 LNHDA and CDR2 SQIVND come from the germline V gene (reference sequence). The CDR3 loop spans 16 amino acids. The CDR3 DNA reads TGTGCCAGTAAAACGCAGGGGGGCAAATCCCTCTATGGCTACACCTTC. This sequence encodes CASKTQGGKSLYGYTF. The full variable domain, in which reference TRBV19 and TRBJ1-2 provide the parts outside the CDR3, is DGGITQSPKYLFRKEGQNVTLSCEQNLNHDAMYWYRQDPGQGLRLIYYSQIVNDFQKGDIAEGYSVSREKKESFPLTVTSAQKNPTAFYLCASKTQGGKSLYGYTFGSGTRLTVV.

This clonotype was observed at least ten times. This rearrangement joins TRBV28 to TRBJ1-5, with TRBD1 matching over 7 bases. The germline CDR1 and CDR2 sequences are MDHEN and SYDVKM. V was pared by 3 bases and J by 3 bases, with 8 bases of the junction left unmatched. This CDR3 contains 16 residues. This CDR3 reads CASSLLEGANNQPQHF. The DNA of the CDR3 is TGTGCCAGCAGTTTGTTAGAGGGGGCGAACAATCAGCCCCAGCATTTT.

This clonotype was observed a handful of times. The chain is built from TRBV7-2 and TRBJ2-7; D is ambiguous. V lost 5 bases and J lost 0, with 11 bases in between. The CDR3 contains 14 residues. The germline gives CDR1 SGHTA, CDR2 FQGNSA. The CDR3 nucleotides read TGTGCCAGCAGCCCAGGCAGCAGCTCCTACGAGCAGTACTTC. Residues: CASSPGSSSYEQYF.

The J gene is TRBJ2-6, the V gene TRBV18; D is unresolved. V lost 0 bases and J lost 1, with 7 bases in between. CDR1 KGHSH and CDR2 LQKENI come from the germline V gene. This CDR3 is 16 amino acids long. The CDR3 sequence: CASSPPGRSGANVLTF. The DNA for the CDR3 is TGTGCCAGCTCACCACCGGGTCGTTCTGGGGCCAACGTCCTGACTTTC.

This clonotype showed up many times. In DNA form, the CDR3 reads TGTGCCAGCACAGGGTTGGGCGACTACACCTTC. The encoded protein is CASTGLGDYTF. This chain connects TRBV6-1 to TRBJ1-2; possibly TRBD1 for D (5 bases). CDR1 MNHNS and CDR2 SASEGT come from the germline V gene. The ends were cut back, 7 bases at V and 10 bases at J, with 13 bases in the middle. The CDR3 has 11 residues.

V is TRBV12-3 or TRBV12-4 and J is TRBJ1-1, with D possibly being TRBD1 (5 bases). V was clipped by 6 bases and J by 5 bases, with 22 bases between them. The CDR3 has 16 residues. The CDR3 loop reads CASRPWIVRRGTEAFF. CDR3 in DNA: TGTGCCAGCAGGCCCTGGATAGTCCGAAGGGGTACTGAAGCTTTCTTT.

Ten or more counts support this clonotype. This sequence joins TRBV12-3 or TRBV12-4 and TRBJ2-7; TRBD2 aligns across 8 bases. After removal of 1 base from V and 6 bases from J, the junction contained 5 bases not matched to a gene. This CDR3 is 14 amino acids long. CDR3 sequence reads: CASSLVGGAGEQYF. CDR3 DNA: TGTGCCAGCAGTTTAGTCGGGGGGGCGGGCGAGCAGTACTTC.

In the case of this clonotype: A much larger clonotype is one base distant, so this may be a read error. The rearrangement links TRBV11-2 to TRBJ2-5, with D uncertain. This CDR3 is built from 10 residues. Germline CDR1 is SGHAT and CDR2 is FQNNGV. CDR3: CVSGSEAQYF. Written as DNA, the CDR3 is TGTGTTTCCGGGTCTGAGGCCCAGTACTTC.

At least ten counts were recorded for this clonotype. The CDR3: CASSPDRYNEQFF. In DNA form, the CDR3 reads TGTGCCAGCAGCCCAGACAGGTACAATGAGCAGTTCTTC. The genes are TRBV28 and TRBJ2-1; TRBD1 might be the D (6 bases). The CDR3 loop spans 13 amino acids. Trimming pared 6 bases from V and 4 bases from J, leaving 10 bases between. Per the germline V gene, CDR1 is MDHEN and CDR2 is SYDVKM. The variable domain in full, with the rest retrieved from reference TRBV28 and TRBJ2-1, is DVKVTQSSRYLVKRTGEKVFLECVQDMDHENMFWYRQDPGLGLRLIYFSYDVKMKEKGDIPEGYSVSREKKERFSLILESASTNQTSMYLCASSPDRYNEQFFGPGTRLTVL.